This T cell receptor beta chain was retrieved from a study of Ad26.COV2.S vaccination and SARS-CoV-2 variants. This clone has just one count. What it recognizes is unknown. The data were produced by immunoSEQ multiplex PCR, yet TCRdb's version contains in-frame clones alone and is incomplete. This table has fewer than 300,000 clones, about 90% appearing once. Noted treatment: 19 received Ad26.COV2.S at low or high dose, single or two shots; five or six received placebo; per-sample allocation not given. Day 63 following the first vaccine or placebo injection was when the samples were taken. General study points: The TCR breadth and depth analyses may have produced an underestimate of total T cell responses. Vaccine and placebo recipients had similar non-spike TCR breadth. Substantial breadth was reported for post-vaccination spike-specific CD8+ and CD4+ T cells.

CDR3 length: 16 residues. CDR1 is SGHRS, CDR2 YFSETQ, per germline. J gave up 3 bases and V 4 bases, and 7 bases lay outside the gene matches. This sequence originates from a person between 18 and 60 years old who received the Ad26.COV2.S COVID-19 vaccine or a placebo. The V gene is TRBV5-1, the J gene TRBJ1-3; 10 positions agree with TRBD1. The sequencing here drew on peripheral blood, taken in a trial of Ad26.COV2.S vaccine versus placebo. This CDR3 reads CASSKETGGGGNTIYF. The CDR3 bases are TGCGCCAGCAGCAAGGAGACAGGGGGCGGTGGAAACACCATATATTTT.